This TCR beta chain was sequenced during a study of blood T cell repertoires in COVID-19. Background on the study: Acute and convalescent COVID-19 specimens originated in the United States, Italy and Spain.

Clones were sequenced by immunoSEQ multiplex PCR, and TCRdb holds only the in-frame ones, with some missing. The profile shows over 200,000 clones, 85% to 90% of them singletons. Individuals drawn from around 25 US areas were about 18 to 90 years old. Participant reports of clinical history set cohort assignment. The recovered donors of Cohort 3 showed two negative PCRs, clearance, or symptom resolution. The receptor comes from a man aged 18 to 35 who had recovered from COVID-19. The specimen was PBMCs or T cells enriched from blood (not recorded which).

The CDR3 bases are TGTGCCAGCAGTTCTCTTCGCGAACTGGGACAGGGGGCGAACACCATATATTTT. Its translation is CASSSLRELGQGANTIYF. The chain combines TRBV28 with TRBJ1-3; 12 nucleotides line up with TRBD1. J lost 7 bases, V lost 4 bases, and 14 bases had no gene match. Germline V CDR1 and CDR2: MDHEN, SYDVKM. The CDR3 consists of 18 residues.